This T cell receptor (beta chain) was identified during a study of cytomegalovirus exposure and HLA in healthy donors. About the study: Roughly 180 million T cells yielded approximately 100 million unique TCR beta sequences, as an earlier analysis found.

The PCR made use of 60 Vbeta and 13 Jbeta primers. In the original workflow: Later, an analysis found 80 million or so unique TCR beta chains, and approximately 10 million of these were shared. The repertoire was sequenced with immunoSEQ multiplex PCR; TCRdb's copy has only in-frame clones and lacks some. For V, J and clone size, that table is used; D and trimming come from the DNA. Of about 120,000 clones in the sample, approximately 80% are singletons; the top ten hold 2.7%. The CDR3 is made up of 13 amino acids. CDR1 and CDR2 (germline): SGHRS, YFSETQ. V was cut by 4 bases and J by 6 bases, with 14 bases left in between.

The source material was PBMCs. The sequence derives from a woman aged 35 to 49 in good health and CMV-seropositive. The chain couples TRBV5-1 to TRBJ2-7; tentative D call: TRBD2 (6 bases). CDR3 protein: CASSPDGGGEQYF. The CDR3 coding sequence is TGCGCCAGCAGCCCGGACGGGGGAGGCGAGCAGTACTTC.